These 22 T cell receptor beta chains came from one sample sequenced in a study of tumor and adjacent non-tumor tissue in lung cancer. Three rounds of nested PCR, following a modified ARM-PCR protocol, produced the TCRbeta library. A single record per CDR3 protein comes from TCRdb applying MiXCR to the multiplex PCR reads. The sample carries 85,000 to 130,000 distinct CDR3 sequences, roughly two thirds recorded once. RNA was extracted from bulk tissue without any cell sorting. This non-tumor lung sample came from over 3 cm beyond the tumor edge. The sample comprised distant non-tumor lung tissue. The receptors were gathered from a young man with non-small cell lung cancer.

A word on this clonotype: In this CDR3 the conserved last residue, phenylalanine or tryptophan, is missing, so a read error is likely. V is TRBV28 and J is TRBJ1-2; 7 bases are shared with TRBD1. Germline lookup yields CDR1 MDHEN and CDR2 SYDVKM. V lost 7 bases, J lost 2 bases, and 13 bases stayed unmatched. CDR3 length: 16 residues. CDR3 protein: CASTRGPGGRNYGYTL. The DNA for the CDR3 is TGTGCCAGCACCCGAGGTCCAGGGGGACGGAACTATGGCTACACCTTG.

Comment on this clonotype: A read error may explain this, as a much larger clone is one base away. The conserved phenylalanine or tryptophan normally closing the CDR3 is absent here, so this likely arose from a read error. V gene TRBV4-1 combines with J gene TRBJ2-6, with 7 positions matching TRBD1. V dropped 1 base and J dropped 2; count of bases not matched to a gene: 8. CDR1 MGHRA and CDR2 YSYEKL come from the germline V gene. The CDR3 runs to 18 residues. CDR3 amino acids: CASSQAPTGSPGANVLTL. The CDR3 DNA follows: TGCGCCAGCAGCCAAGCCCCGACAGGGTCCCCTGGGGCCAACGTCCTGACTTTA.

For this clonotype: One end of the junction fails to match germline, which may point to a read error. The chain recombines TRBV11-2 with TRBJ2-1; D might be TRBD2 (5 bases). Germline V gene sequence: CDR1 SGHAT, CDR2 FQNNGV. This CDR3 spans 15 amino acids. The DNA of the CDR3 is TGTGTCAGCAGCTTAGTGGCTAGCCGGACGGATGAGCGGTTCTTC. Its translation: CVSSLVASRTDERFF. Supplemented by reference TRBV11-2 and TRBJ2-1, the full variable domain reads EAGVAQSPRYKIIEKRQSVAFWCNPISGHATLYWYQQILGQGPKLLIQFQNNGVVDDSQLPKDRFSAERLKGVDSTLKIQPAKLEDSAVYLCVSSLVASRTDERFFGPGTRLTVL.

Remarks on this clonotype: Lacking the conserved final phenylalanine or tryptophan, this CDR3 likely reflects a read error. The J gene is TRBJ2-2, the V gene TRBV11-3; the match to TRBD1 covers 11 bases. The length of the CDR3 is 16 residues. The germline V gene has CDR1 SGHNT and CDR2 YENEEA. As DNA, the CDR3 is TGTGCCAGCAGCGGACAGGGGGCTGCAGGGACCGGTGAGCTGTTTTCT. It is translated as CASSGQGAAGTGELFS.

This clonotype has more than one count but fewer than ten. Given a much more abundant clone one base away, this may be a read error. The CDR3 nucleotides read TGCGCCAGCAGCCTAGCCTCCCTGACCCCGTGGTACGATCAGTACTTC. It codes for CASSLASLTPWYDQYF. The chain uses TRBV4-1 and TRBJ2-7; D gene unclear. The CDR3 runs to 16 residues. Germline V gene data show CDR1 as MGHRA and CDR2 as YSYEKL.

Comment on this clonotype: A junction boundary mismatches the germline segment, possibly from a read error. CDR3 sequence reads: CSSRHDRGSNQPQHF. For the CDR3, the DNA is TGTTCCAGCAGACACGACAGGGGTTCCAATCAGCCCCAGCATTTT. The V and J genes are TRBV12-3 or TRBV12-4 and TRBJ1-5; 8 positions match TRBD1. CDR3 size: 15 residues.

In this sample, this clonotype turned up many times. The J gene is TRBJ2-7, the V gene TRBV20-1; 9 bases are a match to TRBD2. Germline V gives CDR1 DFQATT, CDR2 SNEGSKA (reference sequence). The CDR3 contains 15 residues. V shed 1 base, J shed 5 bases, and the junction held 9 bases outside the gene matches. CDR3 nucleotides: TGCAGTGCTAGAGGGGTCGGCGGGAGGGCCGACGAGCAGTACTTC. Translated, it gives CSARGVGGRADEQYF.

Note on this clonotype: Germline and junction disagree at one end, which may indicate a read error. The chain combines TRBV20-1 with TRBJ1-2; D might be TRBD1 (5 bases). CDR1 and CDR2 from the germline V gene are DFQATT and SNEGSKA (reference sequence). The CDR3 runs to 14 residues. The CDR3 DNA reads as TGTAGTGCTCCCACTATTTTAGGGGATTATGGCTACGCCTTC. Its translation is CSAPTILGDYGYAF.

As for this clonotype: Given the absence of the conserved phenylalanine or tryptophan at the CDR3 end, a read error is likely. The chain combines TRBV5-1 with TRBJ2-5, with a possible D match to TRBD1 (7 bases). CDR3 length: 13 residues. Germline V gene data show CDR1 as SGHRS and CDR2 as YFSETQ. The CDR3 DNA reads as TGTGCCAGCAGCTTGACAGGGAGGGAGACCCAGTACCTC. Translating it yields CASSLTGRETQYL.

This clonotype was seen repeatedly, ten times or more. The rearrangement joins TRBV6-1 to TRBJ2-3; TRBD2 aligns across 8 bases. The CDR3 covers 14 residues. Looked up from germline, CDR1 is MNHNS and CDR2 is SASEGT. J was trimmed by 0 bases and V by 7 bases; bases with no gene match: 3. CDR3 loop: CASKLAESTDTQYF. The CDR3 DNA reads as TGTGCCAGCAAACTAGCGGAGAGCACAGATACGCAGTATTTT.

This clonotype has only one observation. A read error may produce the germline difference seen at one junction end. The gene calls are TRBV28 and TRBJ2-3; the D gene is possibly TRBD2 (6 bases). The CDR3 is 14 residues long. Germline V gives CDR1 MDHEN, CDR2 SYDVKM. CDR3: CASSLRMGGDTHYF. The CDR3 bases are TGTGCCAGCAGCCTTCGGATGGGAGGAGATACGCACTATTTT.

As concerns this clonotype: Germline and junction disagree at one end, which may indicate a read error. This chain joins TRBV4-1 and TRBJ2-2; D is perhaps TRBD1 (6 bases). This CDR3 is built from 13 residues. Germline lookup yields CDR1 MGHRA and CDR2 YSYEKL. The CDR3 coding sequence is TGCGCCAGCATCCAGGGGCGCACCGGGGAGCTGTCTTTT. As protein: CASIQGRTGELSF.

Note on this clonotype: Germline is not matched at one junction end, which may reflect a read error. The V and J genes are TRBV11-3 and TRBJ2-7, with D perhaps given as TRBD1 or TRBD2 (5 bases each). This CDR3 spans 15 amino acids. From germline, CDR1 is SGHNT and CDR2 YENEEA. In DNA form, the CDR3 reads TGTGCCAGCACCCGGGGCGCAGAGATTTTCTACGAACAGTACTTC. It translates to CASTRGAEIFYEQYF.

On this clonotype: A read error may produce the germline difference seen at one junction end. The chain employs TRBV7-9 and TRBJ2-1, with a possible D match to TRBD1 (6 bases). The CDR3 extends over 20 amino acids. Germline CDR1 and CDR2: SEHNR and FQNEAQ (reference sequence). The CDR3 bases are TGTGACAGCAGCGTATTTCCCAGGGGCACGTATTCGAGCTCCTACAATGAGCAGTTCTTC. Translated, it gives CDSSVFPRGTYSSSYNEQFF.

This chain uses TRBV11-2 with TRBJ2-5; D is uncertain. Germline loops: CDR1 SGHAT, CDR2 FQNNGV. This CDR3 region has 13 residues. Trimming cost V 6 bases and J 2 bases, with 10 bases left between them. CDR3 in amino acids: CASRQSSQETQYF. The CDR3 DNA follows: TGTGCCAGCAGGCAGAGCTCTCAAGAGACCCAGTACTTC.

The chain uses TRBV10-3 and TRBJ2-7; 9 nucleotides match TRBD1. The germline CDR1 and CDR2 sequences are ENHRY and SYGVKD. The CDR3 is 18 residues long. The CDR3 reads CPFSESPLRTGDGYEQYF. As DNA, the CDR3 is TGTCCCTTCAGTGAGTCGCCCCTCCGGACAGGGGATGGCTACGAGCAGTACTTC.

On this clonotype: A read error is possible here, since a much larger clone lies one base away. V and J are TRBV20-1 and TRBJ2-1; D gene unclear. This CDR3 region has 11 residues. Germline CDR1 DFQATT, CDR2 SNEGSKA (reference sequence). V gave up 2 bases and J gave up 5 bases, with 4 bases separating them. For the CDR3, the DNA is TGCAGTGCTAGACCTCACAATGAGCAGTTCTTC. This codes for CSARPHNEQFF.

The table lists this clonotype with many counts. V and J are TRBV5-1 and TRBJ1-5; D ambiguous. The CDR3 has 14 residues. V was clipped by 0 bases and J by 7 bases, with 11 bases between them. Germline lookup yields CDR1 SGHRS and CDR2 YFSETQ. The CDR3 nucleotides are TGCGCCAGCAGCTTGGAAGGACGAACCCAGCCCCAGCATTTT. The encoded protein is CASSLEGRTQPQHF.

The chain couples TRBV11-1 to TRBJ2-4; no firm D call. Trimming shortened V by 10 bases and J by 2 bases, and 21 bases separated the two germline ends. CDR1 and CDR2 from the germline V gene are SGHAT and FQDESV (reference sequence). There are 16 residues in the CDR3. The CDR3 loop reads CANTHSCRTTKNIQYF. In DNA, the CDR3 is TGTGCCAACACCCACTCATGCAGAACGACCAAAAACATTCAGTACTTC. The whole variable domain, remainder taken from reference TRBV11-1 and TRBJ2-4, is EAEVAQSPRYKITEKSQAVAFWCDPISGHATLYWYRQILGQGPELLVQFQDESVVDDSQLPKDRFSAERLKGVDSTLKIQPAELGDSAMYLCANTHSCRTTKNIQYFGAGTRLSVL.

Points on this clonotype: This could be a read error, since a much larger clone is one nucleotide away. The chain carries TRBV10-3 and TRBJ1-4, with TRBD1 identical over 8 bases. This CDR3 is 18 amino acids long. V lost 0 bases, J lost 3 bases, and 9 bases stayed unmatched. Looked up from germline, CDR1 is ENHRY and CDR2 is SYGVKD. Here the CDR3 reads CAISESTAGGTSNEKLFF. DNA for the CDR3: TGTGCCATCAGTGAGTCGACGGCAGGGGGCACTTCTAATGAAAAACTGTTTTTT.

This rearrangement joins TRBV4-2 to TRBJ2-1; 11 bases match TRBD2. The CDR3 totals 16 residues. The germline V gene encodes CDR1 LGHNA and CDR2 YNFKEQ. V dropped 2 bases and J dropped 13; count of bases not matched to a gene: 13. The CDR3: CASSQLAGGRYSDQFF. The CDR3, as DNA: TGTGCCAGCAGCCAATTAGCGGGGGGGCGATACAGTGATCAGTTCTTC.

Comments on this clonotype: A read error may produce the germline difference seen at one junction end. This chain links TRBV29-1 with TRBJ2-1; D perhaps matches TRBD1 (5 bases). Germline CDR1 SQVTM, CDR2 ANQGSEA. This CDR3 region has 13 residues. The CDR3: CSVEGTLDNEQLF. The CDR3 DNA sequence: TGCAGCGTTGAAGGGACACTCGACAATGAGCAGTTATTC.